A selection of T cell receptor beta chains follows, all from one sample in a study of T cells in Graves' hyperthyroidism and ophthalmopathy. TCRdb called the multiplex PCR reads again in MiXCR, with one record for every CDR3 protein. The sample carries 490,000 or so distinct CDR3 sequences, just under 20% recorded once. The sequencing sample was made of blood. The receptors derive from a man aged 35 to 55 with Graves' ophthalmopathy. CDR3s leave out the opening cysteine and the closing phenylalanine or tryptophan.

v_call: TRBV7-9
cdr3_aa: ASSPPSTPYEQY

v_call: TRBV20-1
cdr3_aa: SASTSTDTQY

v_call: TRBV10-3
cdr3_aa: AINGERGYT

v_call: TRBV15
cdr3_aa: ATSRDGSQGLSSTQY

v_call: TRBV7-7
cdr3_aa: ASSWTANGASSYEQY

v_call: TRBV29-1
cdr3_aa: SANEGGGTDIRGYT

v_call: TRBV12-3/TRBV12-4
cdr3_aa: ASSFGRRSSYNEQF

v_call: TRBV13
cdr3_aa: ASSSRVTGELF

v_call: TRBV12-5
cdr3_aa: ASGLIGFVNEQF

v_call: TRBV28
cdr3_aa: ASSFGSGSVANTGELF

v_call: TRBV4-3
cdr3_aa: ASSQYPVEMGRKGIQY

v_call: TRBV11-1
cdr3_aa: ASSSFRGRTEAF

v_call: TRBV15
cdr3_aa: ATSRAREDRNYGYT

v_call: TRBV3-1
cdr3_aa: AGSQNGGRNTEAF

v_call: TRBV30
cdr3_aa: AWSYTDTQY

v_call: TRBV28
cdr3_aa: ASSSRDREGWRTEAF

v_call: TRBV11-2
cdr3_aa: ASSLGVSTGAEAF

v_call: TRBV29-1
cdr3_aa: SYRGQRAQETQY

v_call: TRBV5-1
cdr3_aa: ASSSDSGGSYLLSGANVLT

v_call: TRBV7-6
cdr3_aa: ASSLARIPPYNEQF

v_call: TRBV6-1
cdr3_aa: ASSQDTGRRGYT

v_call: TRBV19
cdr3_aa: ASGPGHSGNTIY

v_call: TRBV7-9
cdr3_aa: ASGQGRFDYEQY

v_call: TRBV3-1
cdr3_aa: ASSRGTSGGYYNEQF

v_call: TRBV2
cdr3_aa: ASGTSSYNSPLH

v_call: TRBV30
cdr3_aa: AWSPTDSSYEQY

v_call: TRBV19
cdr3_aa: ATSQGVVYNEQF

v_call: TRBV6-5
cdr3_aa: ASNYAGGGYNEQF

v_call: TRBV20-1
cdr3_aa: SARSGRSNEQY

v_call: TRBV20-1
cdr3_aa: SARDRTAYGYT

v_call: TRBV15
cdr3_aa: ATSRDPYPGTGPQSSYEQY

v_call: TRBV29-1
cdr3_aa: SVDGTGIYNEQF

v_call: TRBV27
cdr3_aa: ASNLKVSYEQY

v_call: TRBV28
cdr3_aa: ASRTTGGGVTEQY

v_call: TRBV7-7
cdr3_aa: ASSYSGGTDTQY

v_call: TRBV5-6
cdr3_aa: ASSLNGGGGETQY

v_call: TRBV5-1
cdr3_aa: ASSLVSGGVSSYNEQF

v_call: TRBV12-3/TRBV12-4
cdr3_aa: ASSNLAGTDTQY

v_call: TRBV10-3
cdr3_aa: AISLDASYEQY

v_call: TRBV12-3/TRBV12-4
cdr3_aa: ASSADRGSNQPQH